Below, one TCR beta chain is given with its context. What it recognizes is unknown. This entry is derived from a study of identical twins. Regarding the study as a whole: Some out-of-frame alpha sequences were shared by twins, and these showed excess low generation probability. The more abundant beta clonotypes in cord blood had fewer insertions, and memory repertoires did not show this. The study found that models underestimated out-of-frame TCR alpha sharing in monozygotic twins.

V was shortened by 6 bases and J by 7 bases, with 15 bases between the two germline ends. Looked up from germline, CDR1 is MNHNS and CDR2 is SASEGT. There are 14 residues in the CDR3. Unique molecular identifiers were in the cDNA, with template-switch universal primer binding. TCRdb fed the 5' RACE reads into MiXCR, producing one record per CDR3 protein. The sample gives fewer than 250,000 distinct CDR3 sequences, around a tenth of which show up once; around 5% is in the top ten. What was sequenced was memory (CD45RO+) T cells sorted from blood. This chain links TRBV6-1 with TRBJ2-2; D ambiguous. The TCR originated in a woman aged 18-30 years in good health. The CDR3 loop reads CASSPQLTSGELFF. The CDR3 DNA is TGTGCCAGCAGCCCACAACTCACCAGCGGGGAGCTGTTTTTT.